This TCR beta chain was identified in a study of ipilimumab plus nivolumab after autologous stem cell transplantation. Looking at the study overall: Patients received a median of roughly five ipilimumab and roughly eight nivolumab doses. Myeloma cases were transplant-naive high-risk or relapsed within 3 years post first autologous transplant.

Germline V gene lookup returns CDR1 LGHNT and CDR2 FRNRAP. With 3 bases clipped from V and 0 bases from J, the junction kept 10 bases outside the gene matches. The CDR3 runs 17 residues. TCRdb keeps only in-frame clones here, not all; method: immunoSEQ multiplex PCR. The sample lists some 46,000 clones, over 75% occurring once. This chain connects TRBV12-5 to TRBJ1-2, with TRBD1 matching over 7 bases. This TCR was sampled from a male donor with multiple myeloma. The sequences come from PBMCs, collected in a trial of ipilimumab plus nivolumab as post-transplant consolidation. The CDR3 loop is CASGFSPEDRSNYGYTF. DNA of the CDR3: TGTGCTAGTGGTTTCTCGCCTGAGGACAGGTCTAACTATGGCTACACCTTC.